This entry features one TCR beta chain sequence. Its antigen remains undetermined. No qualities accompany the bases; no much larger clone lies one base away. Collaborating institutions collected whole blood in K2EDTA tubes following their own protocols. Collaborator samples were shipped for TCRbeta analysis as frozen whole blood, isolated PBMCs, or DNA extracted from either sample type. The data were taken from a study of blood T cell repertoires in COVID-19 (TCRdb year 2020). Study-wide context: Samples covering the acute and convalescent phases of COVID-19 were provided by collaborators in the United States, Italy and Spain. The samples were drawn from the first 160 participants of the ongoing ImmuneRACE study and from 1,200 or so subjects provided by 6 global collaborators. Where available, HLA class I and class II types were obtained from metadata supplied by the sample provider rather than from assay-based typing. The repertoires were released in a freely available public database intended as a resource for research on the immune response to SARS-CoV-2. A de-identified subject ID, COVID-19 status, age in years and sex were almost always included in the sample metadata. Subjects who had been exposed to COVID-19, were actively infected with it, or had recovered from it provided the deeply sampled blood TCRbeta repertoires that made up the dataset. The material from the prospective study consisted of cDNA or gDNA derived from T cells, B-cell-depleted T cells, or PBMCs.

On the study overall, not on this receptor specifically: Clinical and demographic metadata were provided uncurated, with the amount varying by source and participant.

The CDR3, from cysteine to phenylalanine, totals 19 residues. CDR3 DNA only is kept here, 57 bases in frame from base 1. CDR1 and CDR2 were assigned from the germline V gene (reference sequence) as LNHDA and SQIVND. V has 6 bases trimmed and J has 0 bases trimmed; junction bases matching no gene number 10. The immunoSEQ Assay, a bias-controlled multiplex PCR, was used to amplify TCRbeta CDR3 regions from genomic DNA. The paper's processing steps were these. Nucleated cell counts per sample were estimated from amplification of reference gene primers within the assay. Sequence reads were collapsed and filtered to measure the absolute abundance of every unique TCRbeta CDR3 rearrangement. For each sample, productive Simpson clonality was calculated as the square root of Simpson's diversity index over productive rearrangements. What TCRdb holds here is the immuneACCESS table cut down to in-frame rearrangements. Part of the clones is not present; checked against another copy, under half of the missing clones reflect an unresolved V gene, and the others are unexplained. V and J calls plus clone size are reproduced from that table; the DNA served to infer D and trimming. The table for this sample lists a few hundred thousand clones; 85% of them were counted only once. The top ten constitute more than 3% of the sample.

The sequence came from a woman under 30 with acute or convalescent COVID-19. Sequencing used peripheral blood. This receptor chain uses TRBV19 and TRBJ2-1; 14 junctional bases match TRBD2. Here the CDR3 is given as CASSTRGTSGSSSYNEQFF. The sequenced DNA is TGTGCCAGTAGCACGCGAGGGACTAGCGGGAGTAGCTCCTACAATGAGCAGTTCTTC.